The 25 T cell receptor beta chains below come from one sample, sequenced in a study of blood T cell repertoires in COVID-19. Data came from immunoSEQ multiplex PCR; TCRdb stores just in-frame clones and leaves some out. Of 200,000 to 250,000 clones detected, more than 80% appear once; the ten largest clones hold about 10%. Specimen: peripheral blood. The receptors here all came from a woman aged 80 or older with acute or convalescent COVID-19.

As regards this clone: Additional DNA sequences in this sample encode the identical CDR3. The V call is TRBV18, the J call TRBJ1-2; TRBD1 agrees at 7 bases. Trimming cost V 3 bases and J 3 bases; bases outside gene matches: 1. Germline V CDR1 and CDR2: KGHSH, LQKENI. CDR3 length equals 13 residues. CDR3 sequence reads: CASSPGTDYGYTF. The CDR3 DNA reads TGTGCCAGCTCACCCGGGACAGACTATGGCTACACCTTC.

This chain uses TRBV24-1 with TRBJ1-2, with 7 bases identical to TRBD1. The germline CDR1 and CDR2 sequences are KGHDR and SFDVKD. The CDR3 covers 13 residues. The J segment lost 8 bases and the V segment lost 1 base, leaving 3 bases of the junction unmatched. DNA of the CDR3: TGTGCCACCAGTGATTTAGGGGGCTGGGGCTACACCTTC. Amino acid sequence: CATSDLGGWGYTF.

The V and J genes are TRBV11-3 and TRBJ2-5, with 9 bases lining up with TRBD2. CDR3 length: 15 residues. Germline values: CDR1 SGHNT, CDR2 YENEEA. Losses at the gene ends were 1 base for V and 5 bases for J; bases not matched to a gene: 5. Here the CDR3 DNA reads TGTGCCAGCAGCTTAGTACCCGGACTAGCGGAGACCCAGTACTTC. It encodes CASSLVPGLAETQYF. Together with reference TRBV11-3 and TRBJ2-5, the CDR3 gives the full variable domain: EAGVVQSPRYKIIEKKQPVAFWCNPISGHNTLYWYLQNLGQGPELLIRYENEEAVDDSQLPKDRFSAERLKGVDSTLKIQPAELGDSAVYLCASSLVPGLAETQYFGPGTRLLVL.

The rearrangement uses TRBV6-5 and TRBJ1-1; D unresolved. The V end lost 2 bases, the J end lost 1 base, and 8 bases lay between the germline ends. Germline CDR1 is MNHEY and CDR2 is SVGAGI. This CDR3 spans 14 amino acids. The CDR3 nucleotides read TGTGCCAGCAGTTACGTGGGCCAGAACACTGAAGCTTTCTTT. Amino acid sequence: CASSYVGQNTEAFF.

This clone was counted once. The chain combines TRBV3-1 (or the pseudogene TRBV3-2) with TRBJ1-1, with D uncertain. CDR1 is LGHDT, CDR2 YNNKEL, per germline (reference sequence). The CDR3 runs to 18 residues. V was trimmed by 3 bases and J by 4 bases, leaving 24 bases between them. The CDR3: CASSQDSAITGSRTEAFF. In nucleotides, the CDR3 is TGTGCCAGCAGCCAGGACTCAGCTATAACCGGCAGTCGCACTGAAGCTTTCTTT.

The CDR3 region has the DNA TGCGCCAGCAGCCCCTGGACTGCCACGGGGGGTGAGCAGTTCTTC. Residues: CASSPWTATGGEQFF. This sequence joins TRBV5-1 and TRBJ2-1; 7 bases fit TRBD2. This CDR3 spans 15 amino acids. Germline CDR1 is SGHRS and CDR2 is YFSETQ. With 4 bases clipped from V and 9 bases from J, the junction kept 13 bases outside the gene matches.

This chain joins TRBV21-1 and TRBJ2-2; no check of the table's D call, TRBD2, against the DNA was made. TRBV21-1 is marked as a pseudogene. CDR3 size: 14 residues. Written as DNA, the CDR3 is TGTGCCAGCAGCAGGCCGGGGGGGGCCGGGGAGCTGTTTTTT. It specifies CASSRPGGAGELFF.

The rearrangement joins TRBV6-2 or TRBV6-3 to TRBJ1-2; unclear D gene. V gave up 2 bases and J gave up 2 bases, with 12 bases separating them. The V gene's germline CDR1 is MNHEY and CDR2 SVGEGT. The CDR3 is made up of 15 amino acids. CDR3 nucleotide sequence: TGTGCCAGCAGTTACGACGTGACTACGAACTATGGCTACACCTTC. Its protein product is CASSYDVTTNYGYTF.

This sequence joins TRBV12-3 or TRBV12-4 and TRBJ2-1; D is possibly TRBD1 (7 bases). The length of the CDR3 is 12 residues. V was trimmed by 8 bases and J by 6 bases, leaving 11 bases between them. Written as DNA, the CDR3 is TGTGCCAGCCACAGGGGAGGCAATGAGCAGTTCTTC. Translating it yields CASHRGGNEQFF.

Only a few counts were recorded for this clone. The CDR3 loop is CAWSVLPGRPQHF. CDR3 nucleotides: TGTGCCTGGAGTGTACTCCCGGGTCGGCCCCAGCATTTT. J is TRBJ1-5 and V is TRBV30, with D hard to call. Trimming shortened V by 0 bases and J by 9 bases, and 12 bases separated the two germline ends. The CDR3 length is 13 residues. Germline CDR1 is GTSNPN and CDR2 is SVGIG (reference sequence).

This clone was detected only once. The rearrangement uses TRBV19 and TRBJ1-1; no clear D. With 0 bases removed from V and 7 bases from J, the gap between germline ends came to 9 bases. Germline V gives CDR1 LNHDA, CDR2 SQIVND (reference sequence). This CDR3 is 13 amino acids long. The CDR3 loop reads CASSIEAGYEAFF. CDR3 nucleotides: TGTGCCAGTAGTATAGAGGCGGGGTATGAAGCTTTCTTT.

The chain uses TRBV2 and TRBJ2-7; tentatively, D is TRBD2 (7 bases). V was trimmed by 3 bases and J by 4 bases, leaving 16 bases between them. This CDR3 spans 15 amino acids. CDR1 and CDR2 (germline): SNHLY, FYNNEI. CDR3 sequence reads: CASSDAGASLYEQYF. CDR3 in DNA: TGTGCCAGCAGTGATGCGGGGGCCTCCCTTTACGAGCAGTACTTC.

The chain joins TRBV19 to TRBJ1-5; D not resolved. Looked up from germline, CDR1 is LNHDA and CDR2 is SQIVND (reference sequence). The CDR3 runs to 14 residues. The V and J ends lost 8 bases and 2 bases respectively, with 13 bases between them. CDR3 coding DNA: TGTGCCAGTTCAACGAGCGGGGGCAATCAGCCCCAGCATTTT. Encoded protein: CASSTSGGNQPQHF.

The chain has TRBV9 and TRBJ2-7, with a weak D call TRBD2 (7 bases). The CDR3 runs 15 residues. Germline V gene data show CDR1 as SGDLS and CDR2 as YYNGEE. Trimming took 3 bases from V and 6 from J, leaving 19 bases between them. CDR3 nucleotide sequence: TGTGCCAGCAGCGCCTTCGGGGGGCCGCGTCCCGAGCAGTACTTC. Residues: CASSAFGGPRPEQYF.

The V gene is TRBV7-9, the J gene TRBJ2-6; D remains unclear. The ends were cut back, 7 bases at V and 3 bases at J, with 16 bases in the middle. There are 16 residues in the CDR3. Germline V lookup: CDR1 SEHNR, CDR2 FQNEAQ (reference sequence). The CDR3 here is CASTGPPLFGANVLTF. Here the CDR3 DNA reads TGTGCCAGCACCGGGCCCCCACTCTTTGGGGCCAACGTCCTGACTTTC. Based on the CDR3 plus reference TRBV7-9 and TRBJ2-6, the full variable domain is DTGVSQNPRHKITKRGQNVTFRCDPISEHNRLYWYRQTLGQGPEFLTYFQNEAQLEKSRLLSDRFSAERPKGSFSTLEIQRTEQGDSAMYLCASTGPPLFGANVLTFGAGSRLTVL.

The CDR3 reads CASSLDWDFYNEQFF. The CDR3 DNA reads as TGTGCCAGCAGCTTGGACTGGGACTTCTACAATGAGCAGTTCTTC. The chain joins TRBV7-2 to TRBJ2-1, with D maybe TRBD2 (6 bases). V gave up 3 bases and J gave up 3 bases, with 12 bases separating them. This CDR3 comprises 15 residues. Germline loops: CDR1 SGHTA, CDR2 FQGNSA.

The chain is built from TRBV29-1 and TRBJ2-7, with a weak D call TRBD2 (6 bases). Germline CDR1 SQVTM, CDR2 ANQGSEA. The length of the CDR3 is 11 residues. CDR3 in amino acids: CSLAVPYEQYF. CDR3 sequence (DNA): TGCAGTTTAGCGGTCCCCTACGAGCAGTACTTC.

This rearrangement joins TRBV25-1 to TRBJ1-1, with 7 bases matching TRBD1. Trimming cost V 3 bases and J 4 bases; bases outside gene matches: 14. The CDR3 runs to 17 residues. CDR1 is MGHDK, CDR2 SYGVNS, per germline. This CDR3 reads CASSEGDRDHPGTEAFF. DNA of the CDR3: TGTGCCAGCAGTGAGGGAGACAGGGATCACCCGGGCACTGAAGCTTTCTTT.

This chain links TRBV30 with TRBJ1-4; D perhaps matches TRBD1 (5 bases). Per germline, CDR1 GTSNPN and CDR2 SVGIG (reference sequence). The ends were cut back, 2 bases at V and 8 bases at J, with 15 bases in the middle. This CDR3 is 14 amino acids long. CDR3 amino acids: CAWSRQQGGEKLFF. CDR3 DNA sequence: TGTGCCTGGAGTAGACAGCAGGGAGGGGAAAAACTGTTTTTT. Combining the CDR3 with reference TRBV30 and TRBJ1-4 gives the whole variable domain SQTIHQWPATLVQPVGSPLSLECTVEGTSNPNLYWYRQAAGRGLQLLFYSVGIGQISSEVPQNLSASRPQDRQFILSSKKLLLSDSGFYLCAWSRQQGGEKLFFGSGTQLSVL.

The rearrangement uses TRBV27 and TRBJ2-7, with D perhaps matching TRBD2 (5 bases). The CDR3 has 13 residues. V shed 4 bases and J shed 6 bases, with 13 bases lying between them. Looked up from germline, CDR1 is MNHEY and CDR2 is SMNVEV (reference sequence). CDR3 amino acids: CASSSDRGSEQYF. DNA for the CDR3: TGTGCCAGCAGTTCAGATAGAGGGAGCGAGCAGTACTTC.

This clone occurred once. The rearrangement links TRBV5-1 to TRBJ1-2; 7 bases are a match to TRBD1. The V gene end was trimmed by 4 bases and the J gene end by 2 bases; junction bases not matched to a gene: 2. The CDR3 spans 13 residues. The germline V gene encodes CDR1 SGHRS and CDR2 YFSETQ. The CDR3 nucleotides read TGCGCCAGCAGCACAGGGGAAAACTATGGCTACACCTTC. Its translation: CASSTGENYGYTF.

The rearrangement links TRBV7-2 to TRBJ2-2; possibly TRBD2 for D (6 bases). The germline CDR1 and CDR2 sequences are SGHTA and FQGNSA. This CDR3 has 16 residues. V was cut by 1 base and J by 3 bases, with 12 bases left in between. The CDR3 bases are TGTGCCAGCAGCTTAGGCGGGGAGATAGACACCGGGGAGCTGTTTTTT. Translated: CASSLGGEIDTGELFF. The full variable domain, with the rest looked up from reference TRBV7-2 and TRBJ2-2, is GAGVSQSPSNKVTEKGKDVELRCDPISGHTALYWYRQSLGQGLEFLIYFQGNSAPDKSGLPSDRFSAERTGGSVSTLTIQRTQQEDSAVYLCASSLGGEIDTGELFFGEGSRLTVL.

V usage is TRBV12-5 and J usage is TRBJ1-6; D unclear. The V gene lost 7 bases and the J gene lost 10 bases, with 5 bases spanning the gap. Germline-derived CDR1 and CDR2 are LGHNT and FRNRAP. The CDR3 is 10 amino acids. This chain's CDR3 is CASALSPLHF. Written as DNA, the CDR3 is TGTGCTAGTGCCTTGTCACCCCTCCACTTT.

The chain joins TRBV2 to TRBJ1-2; a possible D gene is TRBD1 (6 bases). The length of the CDR3 is 13 residues. Germline V gives CDR1 SNHLY, CDR2 FYNNEI. The V end lost 2 bases, the J end lost 4 bases, and 8 bases lay between the germline ends. CDR3 DNA: TGTGCCAGCAGTGAATGGGGGCTCTATGGCTACACCTTC. This codes for CASSEWGLYGYTF.

This chain uses TRBV4-2 with TRBJ1-4; maybe TRBD1 (6 bases). Between the trimmed V and J ends, which lost 3 bases and 0 bases, there was a span of 14 bases. Per germline, CDR1 LGHNA and CDR2 YNFKEQ. The CDR3 runs to 17 residues. CDR3 amino acids: CASSQLRGQTTNEKLFF. The CDR3 DNA is TGTGCCAGCAGCCAGCTTCGCGGACAGACAACTAATGAAAAACTGTTTTTT.